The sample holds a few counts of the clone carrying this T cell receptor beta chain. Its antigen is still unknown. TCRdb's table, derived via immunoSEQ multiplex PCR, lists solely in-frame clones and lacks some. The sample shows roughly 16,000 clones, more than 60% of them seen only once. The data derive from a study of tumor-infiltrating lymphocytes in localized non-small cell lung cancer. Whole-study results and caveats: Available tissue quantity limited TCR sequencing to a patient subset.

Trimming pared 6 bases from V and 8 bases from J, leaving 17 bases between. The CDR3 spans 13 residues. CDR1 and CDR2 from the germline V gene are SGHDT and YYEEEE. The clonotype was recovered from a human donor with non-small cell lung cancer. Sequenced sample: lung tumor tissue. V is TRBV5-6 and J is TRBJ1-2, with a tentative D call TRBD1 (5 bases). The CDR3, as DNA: TGTGCCAGCATACATTCAGGGCGTGGGGGCTACACCTTC. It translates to CASIHSGRGGYTF. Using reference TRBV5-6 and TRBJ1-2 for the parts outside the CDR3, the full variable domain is DAGVTQSPTHLIKTRGQQVTLRCSPKSGHDTVSWYQQALGQGPQFIFQYYEEEERQRGNFPDRFSGHQFPNYSSELNVNALLLGDSALYLCASIHSGRGGYTFGSGTRLTVV.